Following are 17 T cell receptor beta chains from one sample sequenced in a study of cytomegalovirus exposure and HLA in healthy donors. The PCR had 60 Vbeta and 13 Jbeta primers. The table came from immunoSEQ multiplex PCR; TCRdb's copy has only in-frame clones and leaves some out. The sample totals some 150,000 clones. The sequenced material came from PBMCs. Every receptor here comes from a man aged 35 to 55 in good health and CMV-seronegative.

The rearrangement joins TRBV11-1 to TRBJ1-6; D is unresolved. CDR1 and CDR2 (germline): SGHAT, FQDESV (reference sequence). V lost 5 bases to trimming and J lost 9 bases, with 11 bases between them. The length of the CDR3 is 13 residues. Here the CDR3 reads CASSTREGSPLHF. CDR3 bases: TGTGCCAGCAGCACCCGGGAGGGTTCACCCCTCCACTTT.

The chain couples TRBV2 to TRBJ2-3, with D perhaps matching TRBD2 (5 bases). V lost 9 bases and J lost 1, with 8 bases in between. This CDR3 is built from 12 residues. Germline values: CDR1 SNHLY, CDR2 FYNNEI. CDR3 sequence reads: CASSEGTDTQYF. The DNA of the CDR3 is TGTGCCAGTAGCGAGGGCACAGATACGCAGTATTTT.

The gene calls are TRBV9 and TRBJ1-4; possible D gene TRBD1, 6 bases. The CDR3 length is 13 residues. V was shortened by 3 bases and J by 10 bases, with 13 bases between the two germline ends. Germline CDR1 and CDR2: SGDLS and YYNGEE. The CDR3 region has the DNA TGTGCCAGCAGCGAGAGTTTAGGGGGAAAACTGTTTTTT. Translation gives CASSESLGGKLFF.

This sequence joins TRBV5-6 and TRBJ1-2; TRBD1 agrees at 11 bases. The CDR3 runs to 17 residues. Germline V gene data show CDR1 as SGHDT and CDR2 as YYEEEE. The J segment lost 8 bases and the V segment lost 4 bases, leaving 16 bases of the junction unmatched. The chain's CDR3 is CASSPSPGQGESWGYTF. The CDR3 DNA follows: TGTGCCAGCAGCCCGAGCCCGGGACAGGGGGAAAGTTGGGGCTACACCTTC. Based on the CDR3 plus reference TRBV5-6 and TRBJ1-2, the full variable domain is DAGVTQSPTHLIKTRGQQVTLRCSPKSGHDTVSWYQQALGQGPQFIFQYYEEEERQRGNFPDRFSGHQFPNYSSELNVNALLLGDSALYLCASSPSPGQGESWGYTFGSGTRLTVV.

In the case of this clone: This sample also contains other DNA sequences that code for the same CDR3. The rearrangement joins TRBV18 to TRBJ2-1; 10 bases agree with TRBD2. Trimming removed 3 bases from V and 5 bases from J; junction bases left unmatched: 4. From germline, CDR1 is KGHSH and CDR2 LQKENI. This CDR3 is built from 15 residues. CDR3 loop: CASSPGLAGDNEQFF. The DNA for the CDR3 is TGTGCCAGCTCACCCGGGCTAGCGGGGGACAATGAGCAGTTCTTC.

The V gene is TRBV19, the J gene TRBJ2-5, with TRBD1 matching 7 bases. The DNA end lines up better with TRBJ2-7; the J call may be wrong. Germline CDR1 LNHDA, CDR2 SQIVND (reference sequence). This CDR3 has 13 amino acids. The CDR3 sequence: CASSIDRVGEQYF. The CDR3 DNA reads TGTGCCAGTAGTATCGACAGGGTGGGCGAGCAGTACTTC.

This chain joins TRBV7-2 and TRBJ1-2, with 7 bases identical to TRBD1. The germline gives CDR1 SGHTA, CDR2 FQGNSA. The CDR3 runs 14 residues. The junction had 5 bases not matched to a gene; V was cut back by 5 bases and J by 2 bases. CDR3 DNA: TGTGCCAGCAGCCTACAGGGGACAAACTATGGCTACACCTTC. Translation: CASSLQGTNYGYTF.

The CDR3 loop is CASSFDDSPEQYF. The CDR3 nucleotides are TGTGCCAGCAGCTTTGACGACAGTCCCGAGCAGTACTTC. This chain connects TRBV12-1 to TRBJ2-5; the D call in the table, TRBD1, was not verified against the DNA. Near its end, the DNA agrees better with TRBJ2-7, so the J call may be wrong. TRBV12-1 is labeled a pseudogene. The CDR3 is 13 residues long.

The chain uses TRBV19 and TRBJ2-5, with TRBD2 matching over 9 bases. V lost 3 bases, J lost 4 bases, and 6 bases stayed unmatched. The CDR3 is made up of 15 amino acids. Germline lookup yields CDR1 LNHDA and CDR2 SQIVND (reference sequence). CDR3 loop: CASSMSSGGLETQYF. CDR3 sequence (DNA): TGTGCCAGTAGTATGTCCAGCGGGGGGTTAGAGACCCAGTACTTC.

The J gene is TRBJ2-3, the V gene TRBV4-3; D remains unclear. V was shortened by 0 bases and J by 2 bases, with 9 bases between the two germline ends. Germline V lookup: CDR1 LGHNA, CDR2 YSLEER. This CDR3 is 15 amino acids long. The CDR3 sequence: CASSQDGGSTDTQYF. CDR3 in DNA: TGCGCCAGCAGCCAAGACGGCGGATCCACAGATACGCAGTATTTT.

The CDR3 DNA reads as TGTGCCAGCAGCTTGGTTCTAGCGGGGTTAGCCAAAAACATTCAGTACTTC. Its translation is CASSLVLAGLAKNIQYF. The chain has TRBV5-4 and TRBJ2-4, with TRBD2 matching over 9 bases. CDR1 SGHNT and CDR2 YYREEE come from the germline V gene (reference sequence). The J segment lost 0 bases and the V segment lost 0 bases, leaving 4 bases of the junction unmatched. The length of the CDR3 is 17 residues.

This chain joins TRBV11-2 and TRBJ1-1; 7 bases are shared with TRBD1. Germline V gene data show CDR1 as SGHAT and CDR2 as FQNNGV. The trim removed 1 base at V and 1 base at J, leaving 3 bases unmatched. The CDR3 runs 15 residues. The CDR3 is CASSLVGTENTEAFF. CDR3 coding DNA: TGTGCCAGCAGCTTAGTAGGGACAGAGAACACTGAAGCTTTCTTT.

The rearrangement uses TRBV29-1 and TRBJ2-2; 10 bases map to TRBD1. V dropped 4 bases and J dropped 5; count of bases not matched to a gene: 4. The CDR3 has 14 amino acids. The germline gives CDR1 SQVTM, CDR2 ANQGSEA. The CDR3 DNA sequence: TGCAGCGTTGGGGACAGGGGAGAAACCGGGGAGCTGTTTTTT. Its protein is CSVGDRGETGELFF.

In regard to this clone: The sample carries other DNA sequences with the same CDR3. The chain combines TRBV4-2 with TRBJ2-2; 7 bases are shared with TRBD2. The length of the CDR3 is 15 residues. The germline V gene encodes CDR1 LGHNA and CDR2 YNFKEQ. The junction had 1 base not matched to a gene; V was cut back by 3 bases and J by 0 bases. In nucleotides, the CDR3 is TGTGCCAGCAGCCAGGCGGGGGCGAACACCGGGGAGCTGTTTTTT. Amino acid sequence: CASSQAGANTGELFF.

The chain is built from TRBV27 and TRBJ2-5; 14 bases are a match to TRBD2. The CDR3 covers 16 residues. Germline V gene data show CDR1 as MNHEY and CDR2 as SMNVEV (reference sequence). J gave up 7 bases and V 4 bases, and 8 bases lay outside the gene matches. DNA of the CDR3: TGTGCCAGCAGTTCCGGGACTAGCGGGGGTAAAGGGACCCAGTACTTC. It translates to CASSSGTSGGKGTQYF.

The chain uses TRBV28 and TRBJ1-2; 8 bases align to TRBD1. The CDR3 sequence is 13 residues long. Per the germline V gene, CDR1 is MDHEN and CDR2 is SYDVKM. V dropped 3 bases and J dropped 8; count of bases not matched to a gene: 5. The CDR3 region is CASSLQGASGYTF. CDR3 in DNA: TGTGCCAGCAGTTTGCAGGGGGCGAGCGGCTACACCTTC.

V gene TRBV25-1 combines with J gene TRBJ2-7, with D maybe TRBD2 (5 bases). The length of the CDR3 is 14 residues. V dropped 6 bases and J dropped 5 bases, with 17 bases sitting between them. Per the germline V gene, CDR1 is MGHDK and CDR2 is SYGVNS. CDR3 nucleotides: TGTGCCAGCAGCGAACCTCACGGGGTCCACGAGCAGTACTTC. Amino acid sequence: CASSEPHGVHEQYF.